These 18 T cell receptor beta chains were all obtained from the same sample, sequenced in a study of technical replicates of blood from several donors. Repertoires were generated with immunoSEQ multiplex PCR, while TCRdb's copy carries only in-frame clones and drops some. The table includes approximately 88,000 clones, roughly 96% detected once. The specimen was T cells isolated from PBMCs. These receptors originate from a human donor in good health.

The CDR3 coding sequence is TGTGCCAGCAGCGTCTCCGGGACTAGCGCTTACGAGCAGTACTTC. Translated: CASSVSGTSAYEQYF. The genes are TRBV9 and TRBJ2-7; TRBD2 matches at 10 bases. The CDR3 sequence is 15 residues long. CDR1 SGDLS and CDR2 YYNGEE come from the germline V gene. Unmatched junction bases numbered 6, after V lost 2 bases and J lost 4 bases.

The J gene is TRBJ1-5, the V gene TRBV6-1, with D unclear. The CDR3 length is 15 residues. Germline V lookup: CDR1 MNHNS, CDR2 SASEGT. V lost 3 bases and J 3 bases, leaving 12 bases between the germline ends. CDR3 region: CASSEDPQLNQPQHF. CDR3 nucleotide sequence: TGTGCCAGCAGTGAGGATCCACAGCTCAATCAGCCCCAGCATTTT.

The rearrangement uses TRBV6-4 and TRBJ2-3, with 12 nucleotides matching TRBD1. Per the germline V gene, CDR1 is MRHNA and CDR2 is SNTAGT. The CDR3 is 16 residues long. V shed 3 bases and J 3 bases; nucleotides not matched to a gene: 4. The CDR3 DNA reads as TGTGCCAGCAGTGAAGGGACAGGGGGCGCGACAGATACGCAGTATTTT. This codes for CASSEGTGGATDTQYF.

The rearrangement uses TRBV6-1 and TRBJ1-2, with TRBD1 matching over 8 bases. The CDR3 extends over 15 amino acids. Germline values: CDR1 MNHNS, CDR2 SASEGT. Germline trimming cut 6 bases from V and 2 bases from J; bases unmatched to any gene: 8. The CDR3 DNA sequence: TGTGCCAGCAGAGCACAGGGGGTGATAAACTATGGCTACACCTTC. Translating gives CASRAQGVINYGYTF.

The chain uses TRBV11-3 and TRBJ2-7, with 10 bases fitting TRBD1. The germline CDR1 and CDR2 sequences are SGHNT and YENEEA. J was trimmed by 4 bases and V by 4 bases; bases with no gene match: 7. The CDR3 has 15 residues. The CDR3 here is CASSWGTGVLYEQYF. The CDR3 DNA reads TGTGCCAGCAGCTGGGGGACAGGGGTTCTTTACGAGCAGTACTTC. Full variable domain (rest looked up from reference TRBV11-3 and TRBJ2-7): EAGVVQSPRYKIIEKKQPVAFWCNPISGHNTLYWYLQNLGQGPELLIRYENEEAVDDSQLPKDRFSAERLKGVDSTLKIQPAELGDSAVYLCASSWGTGVLYEQYFGPGTRLTVT.

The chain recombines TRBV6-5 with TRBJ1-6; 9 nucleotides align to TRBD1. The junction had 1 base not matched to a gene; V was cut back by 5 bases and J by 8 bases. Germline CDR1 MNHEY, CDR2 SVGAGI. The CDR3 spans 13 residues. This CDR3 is CASSGQGYSPLHF. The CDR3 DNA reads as TGTGCCAGCAGTGGACAGGGGTATTCACCCCTCCACTTT.

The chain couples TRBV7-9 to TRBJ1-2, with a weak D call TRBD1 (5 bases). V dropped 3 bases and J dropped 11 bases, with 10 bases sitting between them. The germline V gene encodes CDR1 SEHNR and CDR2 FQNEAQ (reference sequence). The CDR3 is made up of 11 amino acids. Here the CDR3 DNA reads TGTGCCAGCAGCTTCAGGGTAGAGTACACCTTC. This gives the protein CASSFRVEYTF.

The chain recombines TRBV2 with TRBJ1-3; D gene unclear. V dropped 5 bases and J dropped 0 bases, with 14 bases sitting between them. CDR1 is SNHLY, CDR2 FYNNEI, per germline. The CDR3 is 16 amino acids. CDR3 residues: CASSTVPPRSGNTIYF. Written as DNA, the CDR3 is TGTGCCAGCAGTACAGTGCCTCCCCGCTCTGGAAACACCATATATTTT.

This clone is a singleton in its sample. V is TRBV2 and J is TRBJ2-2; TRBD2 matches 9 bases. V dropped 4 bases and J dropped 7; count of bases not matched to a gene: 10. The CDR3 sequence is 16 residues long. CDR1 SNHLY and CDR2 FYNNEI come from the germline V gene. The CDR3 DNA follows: TGTGCCAGCAGTGCCCGTAGCGGGAGAGGAGGCGGGGAGCTGTTTTTT. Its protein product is CASSARSGRGGGELFF.

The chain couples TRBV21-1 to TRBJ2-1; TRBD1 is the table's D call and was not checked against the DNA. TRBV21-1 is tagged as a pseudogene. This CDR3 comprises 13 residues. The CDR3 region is CASSEGAYNEQFF. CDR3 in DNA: TGTGCCAGCAGCGAGGGGGCTTACAATGAGCAGTTCTTC.

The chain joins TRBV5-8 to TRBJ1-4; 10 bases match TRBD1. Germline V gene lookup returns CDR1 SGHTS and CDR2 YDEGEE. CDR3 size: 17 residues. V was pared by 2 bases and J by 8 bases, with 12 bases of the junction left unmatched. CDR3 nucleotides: TGTGCCAGCAGCTTCGGGACAGGGGCCACCTCAGTCGAAAAACTGTTTTTT. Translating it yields CASSFGTGATSVEKLFF.

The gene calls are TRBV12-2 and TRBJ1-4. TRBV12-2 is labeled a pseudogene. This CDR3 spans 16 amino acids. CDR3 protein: CASRLYGGRYQEKLFF. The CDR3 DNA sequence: TGTGCAAGTCGCTTATACGGGGGGCGATATCAGGAAAAACTGTTTTTT.

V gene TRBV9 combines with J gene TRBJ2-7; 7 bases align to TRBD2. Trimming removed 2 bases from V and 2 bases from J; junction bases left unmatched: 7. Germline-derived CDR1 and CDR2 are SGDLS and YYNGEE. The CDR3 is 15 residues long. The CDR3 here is CASSVGLADAYEQYF. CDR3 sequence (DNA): TGTGCCAGCAGCGTTGGGCTAGCGGACGCCTACGAGCAGTACTTC.

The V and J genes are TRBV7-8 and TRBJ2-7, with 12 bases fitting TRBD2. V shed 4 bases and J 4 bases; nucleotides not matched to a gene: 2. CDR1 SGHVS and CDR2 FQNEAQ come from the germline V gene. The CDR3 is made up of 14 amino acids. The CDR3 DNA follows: TGTGCCAGCAGCTCGACTAGCGGGAGTTACGAGCAGTACTTC. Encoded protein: CASSSTSGSYEQYF. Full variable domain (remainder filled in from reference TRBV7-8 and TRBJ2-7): GAGVSQSPRYKVAKRGQDVALRCDPISGHVSLFWYQQALGQGPEFLTYFQNEAQLDKSGLPSDRFFAERPEGSVSTLKIQRTQQEDSAVYLCASSSTSGSYEQYFGPGTRLTVT.

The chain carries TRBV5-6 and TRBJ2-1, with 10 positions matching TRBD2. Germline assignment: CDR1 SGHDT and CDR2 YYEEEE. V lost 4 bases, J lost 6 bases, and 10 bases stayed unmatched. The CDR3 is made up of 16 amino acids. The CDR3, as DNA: TGTGCCAGCAGCACCGGGACTAGCGTTCGAGGCAATGAGCAGTTCTTC. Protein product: CASSTGTSVRGNEQFF.

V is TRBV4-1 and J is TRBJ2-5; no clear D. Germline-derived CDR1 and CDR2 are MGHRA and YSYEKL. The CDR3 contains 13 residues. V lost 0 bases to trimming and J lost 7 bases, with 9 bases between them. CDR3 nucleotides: TGCGCCAGCAGCCAAGATATCCAGGCGACCCAGTACTTC. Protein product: CASSQDIQATQYF.

This CDR3 is CASSPQTGGYEQYF. The CDR3 DNA reads as TGTGCCAGCAGCCCCCAGACAGGGGGCTACGAGCAGTACTTC. This chain connects TRBV7-9 to TRBJ2-7; 9 bases line up with TRBD1. From germline, CDR1 is SEHNR and CDR2 FQNEAQ (reference sequence). V shed 5 bases, J shed 3 bases, and the junction held 5 bases outside the gene matches. CDR3 size: 14 residues.

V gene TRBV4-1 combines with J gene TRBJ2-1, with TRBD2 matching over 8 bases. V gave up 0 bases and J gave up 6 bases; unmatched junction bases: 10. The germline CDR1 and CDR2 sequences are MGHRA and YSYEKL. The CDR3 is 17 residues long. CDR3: CASSQDSYTGGSNEQFF. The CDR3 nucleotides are TGCGCCAGCAGCCAAGACTCCTATACGGGAGGGTCCAATGAGCAGTTCTTC.